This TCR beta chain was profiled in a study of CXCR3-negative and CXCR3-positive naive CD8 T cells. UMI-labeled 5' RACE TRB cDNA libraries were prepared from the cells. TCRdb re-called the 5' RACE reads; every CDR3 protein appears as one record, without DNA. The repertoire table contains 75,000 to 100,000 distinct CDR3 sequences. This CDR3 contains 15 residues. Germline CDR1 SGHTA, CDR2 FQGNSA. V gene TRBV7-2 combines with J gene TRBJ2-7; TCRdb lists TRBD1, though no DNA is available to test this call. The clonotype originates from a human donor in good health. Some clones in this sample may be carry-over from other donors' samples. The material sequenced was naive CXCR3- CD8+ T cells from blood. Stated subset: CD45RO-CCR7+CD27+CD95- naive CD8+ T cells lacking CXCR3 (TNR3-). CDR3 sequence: CASRPGQGSSYGQYF.